This TCR beta chain emerged from a study of identical twins. Points on this clonotype: What it binds is not known.

The study, taken as a whole, reports: Insertions were fewer in abundant cord blood beta clonotypes, whereas memory repertoires showed none of this pattern. Conclusions rested on cross-sectional statistics rather than following the same donors.

Template switching, a step in the protocol, added a universal primer site, and cDNA carried unique molecular identifiers. In TCRdb, the 5' RACE reads were re-called with MiXCR into one record per CDR3 protein. The table shows just over 500,000 distinct CDR3 sequences, with roughly a fifth occurring only once. In germline, CDR1 is SGHRS, CDR2 YFSETQ. The CDR3 extends over 14 amino acids. Between the trimmed V and J ends, which lost 4 bases and 5 bases, there was a span of 12 bases. The sample was also reused in another study, on T cells expressing NK-cell markers. As that study records: CD8+ T cells in roughly six donors included dominant NKG2C+ clonotypes at roughly 1.0-7.5%.

This chain uses TRBV5-1 with TRBJ1-4, with a weak D call TRBD1 (6 bases). The material sequenced was CD4+ T cells sorted from blood. This TCR derives from a woman aged 18-29 years in good health. CDR3 loop: CASSPTGKNEKLFF. The CDR3 DNA reads as TGCGCCAGCAGCCCAACAGGGAAGAATGAAAAACTGTTTTTT.